Below, 6 T cell receptor beta chains from the same sample are listed, as sequenced in a study of CD8+ T cells in alopecia areata. Extracted from the samples, RNA was reverse transcribed into cDNA to serve as the sequencing template. Clones were sequenced by immunoSEQ multiplex PCR, and TCRdb holds only the in-frame ones, with some missing. The sample records 150,000 to 200,000 clones, about three fifths being singletons. The treatment here: oral pan-JAK inhibitor, 5-10 mg twice daily. Sequenced material: CD4+ T cells sorted from blood, taken between weeks 49 and 50, from a patient treated with tofacitinib. These TCRs come from a human donor with alopecia areata.

The chain carries TRBV5-1 and TRBJ2-1, with TRBD1 matching over 8 bases. Germline trimming cut 5 bases from V and 9 bases from J; bases unmatched to any gene: 13. The length of the CDR3 is 15 residues. Germline values: CDR1 SGHRS, CDR2 YFSETQ. In nucleotides, the CDR3 is TGCGCCAGCAGTTGGACCGGGACAGGAAAAGTTGAGCAGTTCTTC. Its protein product is CASSWTGTGKVEQFF.

V is TRBV5-1 and J is TRBJ2-7, with D possibly being TRBD1 (6 bases). Trimming removed 6 bases from V and 0 bases from J, with 19 bases in between. The CDR3 sequence is 16 residues long. CDR1 and CDR2 (germline): SGHRS, YFSETQ. The DNA of the CDR3 is TGCGCCAGCACTGGGCCTGGACAGACTAACTCCTACGAGCAGTACTTC. It encodes CASTGPGQTNSYEQYF.

The rearrangement links TRBV29-1 to TRBJ2-7; D may be TRBD1 (6 bases). Germline CDR1 and CDR2: SQVTM and ANQGSEA. The length of the CDR3 is 12 residues. Trimming stripped 7 bases from V and 6 bases from J, with 16 bases between. CDR3 amino acids: CSAERGTSEQYF. The CDR3 DNA is TGCAGCGCCGAGAGGGGGACATCCGAGCAGTACTTC.

This clone came up once. J is TRBJ2-3 and V is TRBV9; no clear D. CDR1 is SGDLS, CDR2 YYNGEE, per germline. This CDR3 region has 14 residues. V lost 1 base and J 5 bases, leaving 11 bases between the germline ends. DNA of the CDR3: TGTGCCAGCAGCGTAACTGGTGGGATAGATACGCAGTATTTT. Translating gives CASSVTGGIDTQYF.

The table lists this clone with a few counts. V and J are TRBV2 and TRBJ1-5; D perhaps matches TRBD1 (5 bases). Germline CDR1 and CDR2: SNHLY and FYNNEI. V was pared by 7 bases and J by 3 bases, with 10 bases between. CDR3 length: 13 residues. The DNA of the CDR3 is TGTGCCAGCAACCGGGACTTCAATCAGCCCCAGCATTTT. This codes for CASNRDFNQPQHF.

This chain uses TRBV29-1 with TRBJ1-3; D not resolved. In germline, CDR1 is SQVTM, CDR2 ANQGSEA. This CDR3 contains 15 residues. V dropped 6 bases and J dropped 4 bases, with 19 bases sitting between them. CDR3 loop: CSVAYRGLGGNTIYF. The CDR3 region has the DNA TGCAGCGTAGCCTACCGAGGATTGGGAGGAAACACCATATATTTT.